Presented here are 27 T cell receptor beta chains from one specimen sequenced in a study of blood T cells in healthy people across ages. Primed by a sample-barcoded 5' primer and a J-beta primer mix, a second PCR proceeded for about 7 to 12 cycles. Each CDR3 protein gets one entry after TCRdb re-called the 5' RACE reads with MiXCR. The table includes roughly 500,000 distinct CDR3 sequences, more than 20% detected once. These data are also associated with another study on T cells of mothers and their children.

The sequenced sample consisted of blood. Receptors originate from a boy between 10 and 17 years old in good health.

This chain links TRBV30 with TRBJ1-1, with 10 bases identical to TRBD1. Trimming removed 3 bases from V and 7 bases from J; junction bases left unmatched: 8. The CDR3 spans 14 residues. Germline assignment: CDR1 GTSNPN and CDR2 SVGIG (reference sequence). Here the CDR3 reads CAWRTGTGDGEAFF. As DNA, the CDR3 is TGTGCCTGGAGGACCGGGACAGGGGATGGTGAAGCTTTCTTT.

The chain employs TRBV20-1 and TRBJ2-3; tentative D call: TRBD2 (6 bases). Germline V gene sequence: CDR1 DFQATT, CDR2 SNEGSKA (reference sequence). The V end lost 6 bases, the J end lost 0 bases, and 13 bases lay between the germline ends. The CDR3 consists of 14 residues. For the CDR3, the DNA is TGCAGTGCCGGAGGGGCAACTAGCACAGATACGCAGTATTTT. Encoded protein: CSAGGATSTDTQYF.

The chain employs TRBV11-2 and TRBJ2-7, with TRBD2 identical over 7 bases. There are 15 residues in the CDR3. Germline CDR1 is SGHAT and CDR2 is FQNNGV. Trimming took 4 bases from V and 0 from J; bases not matched to a gene: 6. CDR3 in DNA: TGTGCCAGCAGCTGGGACGGGGGGTCCTCCTACGAGCAGTACTTC. It codes for CASSWDGGSSYEQYF.

With regard to this clonotype: A much larger clonotype is one base distant, so this may be a read error. The CDR3 spells CASSGDYTDTQYF. CDR3 DNA: TGTGCCAGCAGCGGGGACTACACAGATACGCAGTATTTT. This chain connects TRBV7-2 to TRBJ2-3; TRBD2 aligns across 7 bases. The CDR3 length is 13 residues. CDR1 SGHTA and CDR2 FQGNSA come from the germline V gene. V gave up 5 bases and J gave up 2 bases; unmatched junction bases: 1.

The rearrangement uses TRBV12-5 and TRBJ1-2, with D perhaps TRBD1 (5 bases). Between the trimmed V and J ends, which lost 0 bases and 4 bases, there was a span of 18 bases. CDR3 length: 17 residues. Germline assignment: CDR1 LGHNT and CDR2 FRNRAP. The CDR3 reads CASGLVLVPTEPYGYTF. The CDR3 region has the DNA TGTGCTAGTGGTTTGGTACTGGTCCCGACAGAACCCTATGGCTACACCTTC.

The V gene is TRBV9, the J gene TRBJ2-2; 9 nucleotides align to TRBD2. Germline-derived CDR1 and CDR2 are SGDLS and YYNGEE. The V and J ends lost 3 bases and 9 bases, in that order; junction bases with no gene match: 3. The CDR3 has 13 residues. The CDR3 here is CASSAGTSRELFF. CDR3 DNA sequence: TGTGCCAGCAGCGCTGGGACTAGCAGGGAGCTGTTTTTT. Supplemented by reference TRBV9 and TRBJ2-2, the full variable domain reads DSGVTQTPKHLITATGQRVTLRCSPRSGDLSVYWYQQSLDQGLQFLIQYYNGEERAKGNILERFSAQQFPDLHSELNLSSLELGDSALYFCASSAGTSRELFFGEGSRLTVL.

This clonotype came up a few times. The chain combines TRBV7-2 with TRBJ2-1; 8 bases match TRBD2. Judging by the DNA end, TRBJ2-5 fits better; the J call may be wrong. This CDR3 spans 15 amino acids. The V gene's germline CDR1 is SGHTA and CDR2 FQGNSA. The DNA of the CDR3 is TGTGCCAGCAGCTTAACAAGCGGGAGCCCAGAGACCCAGTACTTC. Encoded protein: CASSLTSGSPETQYF.

This clonotype was seen more than once but under ten times. J is TRBJ2-1 and V is TRBV7-9; perhaps D is TRBD1 or TRBD2 (5 bases each). CDR1 is SEHNR, CDR2 FQNEAQ, per germline (reference sequence). The CDR3 length is 16 residues. V lost 5 bases to trimming and J lost 10 bases, with 24 bases between them. CDR3 bases: TGTGCCAGCAGCCCCGGATGGGCCGGGACCACAATCGAGCAGTTCTTC. Translated: CASSPGWAGTTIEQFF.

This sequence joins TRBV9 and TRBJ2-5; TRBD2 aligns across 9 bases. This CDR3 is 16 amino acids long. The ends lost 1 base at V and 2 bases at J; junction bases unmatched: 6. CDR1 and CDR2 from the germline V gene are SGDLS and YYNGEE. The CDR3 loop is CASSVRGLAGQETQYF. In DNA, the CDR3 is TGTGCCAGCAGCGTAAGGGGGCTAGCGGGGCAAGAGACCCAGTACTTC.

This clonotype occurred a few times. A much more abundant neighbour one base away suggests this may be a read error. The chain has TRBV6-5 and TRBJ2-1; D tentatively fits TRBD1 or TRBD2 (5 bases each). Germline V gene lookup returns CDR1 MNHEY and CDR2 SVGAGI. With 11 bases removed from V and 8 bases from J, the gap between germline ends came to 22 bases. The CDR3 spans 14 residues. CDR3 amino acids: CAPKGELDSDEQFF. The CDR3 region has the DNA TGTGCCCCTAAAGGGGAACTAGATTCGGATGAGCAGTTCTTC.

This clonotype has more than one count but fewer than ten. The chain recombines TRBV4-2 with TRBJ2-3, with 8 bases identical to TRBD2. J gave up 1 base and V 4 bases, and 13 bases lay outside the gene matches. The CDR3 length is 18 residues. Germline values: CDR1 LGHNA, CDR2 YNFKEQ. The CDR3 bases are TGTGCCAGCAGCCCGAGGAGCGGGAGTTCCTTTGGCACAGATACGCAGTATTTT. Protein: CASSPRSGSSFGTDTQYF.

The chain is built from TRBV20-1 and TRBJ2-1; TRBD2 matches at 13 bases. The CDR3 contains 15 residues. With 4 bases clipped from V and 5 bases from J, the junction kept 5 bases outside the gene matches. Germline V lookup: CDR1 DFQATT, CDR2 SNEGSKA (reference sequence). In DNA form, the CDR3 reads TGCAGTGCTAAGACTAGCGGGAGGTACCACAATGAGCAGTTCTTC. Translation: CSAKTSGRYHNEQFF.

This clonotype has only a few counts. This chain connects TRBV29-1 to TRBJ2-7; D possibly corresponds to TRBD2 (6 bases). Trimming removed 7 bases at V and 3 bases at J, with 16 bases between. The germline CDR1 and CDR2 sequences are SQVTM and ANQGSEA. CDR3 length: 13 amino acids. The CDR3 is CSAGSGEVYEQYF. The DNA for the CDR3 is TGCAGCGCAGGTAGCGGAGAAGTCTACGAGCAGTACTTC.

This clonotype has only a few counts. This chain uses TRBV5-6 with TRBJ2-7, with 7 bases matching TRBD2. The CDR3 consists of 15 residues. In germline, CDR1 is SGHDT, CDR2 YYEEEE. The V and J ends lost 3 bases and 3 bases, in that order; junction bases with no gene match: 9. As DNA, the CDR3 is TGTGCCAGCAGCTCAAACCGGGACTACAACTACGAGCAGTACTTC. The encoded protein is CASSSNRDYNYEQYF.

The chain couples TRBV5-1 to TRBJ2-5; weak D call: TRBD2 (5 bases). With the DNA end fitting TRBJ2-7 better, the J assignment may be wrong. There are 14 residues in the CDR3. The V gene's germline CDR1 is SGHRS and CDR2 YFSETQ. In DNA, the CDR3 is TGCGCCAGCAGCTTGAGCGGAACCTACTACGAGCAGTACTTC. Its protein is CASSLSGTYYEQYF.

The gene calls are TRBV6-1 and TRBJ1-4, with 7 positions matching TRBD1. Looked up from germline, CDR1 is MNHNS and CDR2 is SASEGT. J lost 3 bases, V lost 5 bases, and 9 bases had no gene match. The CDR3 extends over 16 amino acids. CDR3 coding DNA: TGTGCCAGCAGTACGGGGCAGGGGGGCTCTAATGAAAAACTGTTTTTT. Translation gives CASSTGQGGSNEKLFF.

The rearrangement joins TRBV7-2 to TRBJ2-3; D tentatively fits TRBD1 or TRBD2 (5 bases each). The CDR3 consists of 15 residues. Trimming removed 4 bases at V and 0 bases at J, with 11 bases between. The germline gives CDR1 SGHTA, CDR2 FQGNSA. The CDR3 DNA sequence: TGTGCCAGCAGCTCCGGGACGAGAAGCACAGATACGCAGTATTTT. This sequence encodes CASSSGTRSTDTQYF. The whole variable domain, filled in from reference TRBV7-2 and TRBJ2-3, reads GAGVSQSPSNKVTEKGKDVELRCDPISGHTALYWYRQSLGQGLEFLIYFQGNSAPDKSGLPSDRFSAERTGGSVSTLTIQRTQQEDSAVYLCASSSGTRSTDTQYFGPGTRLTVL.

The chain carries TRBV7-2 and TRBJ2-7; TRBD1 is a possible D gene (6 bases). CDR3 length: 15 residues. V shed 1 base and J shed 3 bases, with 13 bases lying between them. The germline gives CDR1 SGHTA, CDR2 FQGNSA. CDR3: CASSLVGTGYYEQYF. CDR3 DNA sequence: TGTGCCAGCAGCTTAGTAGGCACAGGGTACTACGAGCAGTACTTC.

This clonotype showed up just once. The chain couples TRBV28 to TRBJ1-4; D not certain. This CDR3 is built from 12 residues. Between the trimmed V and J ends, which lost 4 bases and 8 bases, there was a span of 8 bases. Germline-derived CDR1 and CDR2 are MDHEN and SYDVKM. The CDR3 DNA is TGTGCCAGCAGTTCGGGGAGCGAAAAACTGTTTTTT. Translation gives CASSSGSEKLFF.

This clonotype was seen only a few times. The genes are TRBV20-1 and TRBJ2-3; 9 positions match TRBD2. The CDR3 is 17 amino acids. Per germline, CDR1 DFQATT and CDR2 SNEGSKA (reference sequence). V gave up 5 bases and J gave up 9 bases; unmatched junction bases: 21. CDR3: CSAPVLSSGGMFETQYF. Written as DNA, the CDR3 is TGCAGTGCTCCTGTTTTGAGTAGCGGGGGCATGTTTGAAACGCAGTATTTT.

This clonotype was found a few times. The V gene is TRBV28, the J gene TRBJ2-5; possible D gene TRBD1, 6 bases. V gave up 5 bases and J gave up 4 bases, with 11 bases separating them. The V gene's germline CDR1 is MDHEN and CDR2 SYDVKM. This CDR3 contains 13 residues. The CDR3 DNA reads TGTGCCAGCAGTACGGACAGTCTAGAGACCCAGTACTTC. It translates to CASSTDSLETQYF.

This chain joins TRBV12-3 or TRBV12-4 and TRBJ1-1, with 7 bases aligning to TRBD1. Trimming removed 7 bases from V and 2 bases from J; junction bases left unmatched: 7. There are 14 residues in the CDR3. DNA for the CDR3: TGTGCCAGCACACTGACAGGGAGTAACACTGAAGCTTTCTTT. Its translation: CASTLTGSNTEAFF.

The rearrangement links TRBV6-2 or TRBV6-3 to TRBJ1-4; D gene uncertain. Germline V lookup: CDR1 MNHEY, CDR2 SVGEGT. This CDR3 is built from 16 residues. Trimming pared 7 bases from V and 2 bases from J, leaving 17 bases between. This CDR3 reads CASIDAGSPTNEKLFF. CDR3 nucleotide sequence: TGTGCCAGCATCGACGCGGGTTCTCCCACTAATGAAAAACTGTTTTTT.

The V gene is TRBV6-5, the J gene TRBJ1-1; D unclear. V lost 2 bases and J 8 bases, leaving 12 bases between the germline ends. This CDR3 contains 13 residues. Germline CDR1 reads MNHEY; CDR2 reads SVGAGI. CDR3 DNA sequence: TGTGCCAGCAGTTACCGAGGGAATCCGGAAGCTTTCTTT. It is translated as CASSYRGNPEAFF.

The V gene is TRBV20-1, the J gene TRBJ1-5; D uncertain. Germline assignment: CDR1 DFQATT and CDR2 SNEGSKA (reference sequence). V lost 6 bases and J 0 bases, leaving 12 bases between the germline ends. The CDR3 consists of 14 residues. CDR3 sequence reads: CSARKKGSNQPQHF. CDR3 DNA: TGCAGTGCCAGGAAAAAGGGTAGCAATCAGCCCCAGCATTTT.

This clonotype was counted a few times. The DNA of the CDR3 is TGTGCCACACAGACCGACGGAGTCGAGCAGTACTTC. Its translation: CATQTDGVEQYF. V is TRBV6-6 and J is TRBJ2-7, with no clear D. V was cut by 10 bases and J by 6 bases, with 16 bases left in between. CDR1 and CDR2 from the germline V gene are MNHNY and SVGAGI (reference sequence). The CDR3 length is 12 residues.

The chain combines TRBV9 with TRBJ2-5, with 12 bases aligning to TRBD2. CDR1 SGDLS and CDR2 YYNGEE come from the germline V gene. Trimming cost V 0 bases and J 5 bases; bases outside gene matches: 8. CDR3 length: 17 amino acids. Here the CDR3 reads CASSVATTSGRYETQYF. DNA of the CDR3: TGTGCCAGCAGCGTAGCTACGACTAGCGGGAGATATGAGACCCAGTACTTC.